This T cell receptor beta chain was found in a study of CD8+ T cells in alopecia areata. Study outcomes and limitations: Across lesional scalp, and particularly alopecia totalis/universalis, clonality surpassed that of normal scalp. Sequences from scalp samples also cover resident alphabeta T cells of normal skin. Patients shared TCRs less clearly than mice did, possibly owing to HLA.

The V gene end was trimmed by 3 bases and the J gene end by 3 bases; junction bases not matched to a gene: 4. The CDR3 extends over 14 amino acids. From germline, CDR1 is NNHNN and CDR2 SYGAGS (reference sequence). Isolated RNA was reverse transcribed into cDNA used as the sequencing template. Clones were read by immunoSEQ multiplex PCR, and TCRdb kept only the in-frame ones, dropping some. The sample shows approximately 300,000 clones, no singletons; the ten largest hold roughly 1.2%. Cutaneous lymph nodes were pooled and cells sorted by CD4, CD8alpha, NKG2D, NKG2ACE and more. This clone was counted only a few times. Its antigen is still unknown. Germline and genes: mouse. The CDR3 is cut off 4 residues early in the read; its end comes from the germline J gene.

The sequencing sample was made of CD4+ T cells sorted from a lymph node. The genes are TRBV13-2 and TRBJ1-2; 8 nucleotides agree with TRBD1. The TCR sequence derives from a C3H/HeJ mouse with alopecia areata. The MHC haplotype of the strain is H2-k. The part of the CDR3 DNA that was read is TGTGCCAGCGGTGGGACAGGGTCGCACTCC. Protein: CASGGTGSHS. The CDR3 as a whole reads CASGGTGSHSDYTF.